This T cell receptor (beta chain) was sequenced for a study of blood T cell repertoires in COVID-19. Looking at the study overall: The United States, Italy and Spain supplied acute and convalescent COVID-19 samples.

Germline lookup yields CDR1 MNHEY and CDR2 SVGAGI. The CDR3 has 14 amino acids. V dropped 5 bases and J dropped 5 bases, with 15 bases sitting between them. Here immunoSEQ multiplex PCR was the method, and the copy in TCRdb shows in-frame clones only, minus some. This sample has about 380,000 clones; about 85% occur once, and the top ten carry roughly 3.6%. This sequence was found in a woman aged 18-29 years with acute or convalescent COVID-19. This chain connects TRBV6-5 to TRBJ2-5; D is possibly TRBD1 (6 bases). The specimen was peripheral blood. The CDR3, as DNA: TGTGCCAGCAGTACCGACAGGCTGGGGGAGACCCAGTACTTC. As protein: CASSTDRLGETQYF.